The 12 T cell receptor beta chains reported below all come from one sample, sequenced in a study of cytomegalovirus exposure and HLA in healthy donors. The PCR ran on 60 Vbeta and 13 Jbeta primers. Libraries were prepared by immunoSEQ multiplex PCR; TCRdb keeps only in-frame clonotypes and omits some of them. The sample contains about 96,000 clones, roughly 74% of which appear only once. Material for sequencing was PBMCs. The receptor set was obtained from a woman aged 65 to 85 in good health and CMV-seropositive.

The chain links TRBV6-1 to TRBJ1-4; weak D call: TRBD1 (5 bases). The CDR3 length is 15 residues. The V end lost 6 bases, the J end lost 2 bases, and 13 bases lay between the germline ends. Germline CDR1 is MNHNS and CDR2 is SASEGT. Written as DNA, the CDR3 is TGTGCCAGCAGCCGACAGCAGCGTACTAATGAAAAACTGTTTTTT. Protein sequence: CASSRQQRTNEKLFF.

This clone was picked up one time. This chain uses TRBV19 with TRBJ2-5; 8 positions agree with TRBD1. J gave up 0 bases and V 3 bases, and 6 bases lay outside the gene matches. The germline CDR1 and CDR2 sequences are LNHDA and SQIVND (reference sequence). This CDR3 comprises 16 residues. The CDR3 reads CASSILGQEYQETQYF. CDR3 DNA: TGTGCCAGTAGTATTCTGGGACAGGAGTACCAAGAGACCCAGTACTTC.

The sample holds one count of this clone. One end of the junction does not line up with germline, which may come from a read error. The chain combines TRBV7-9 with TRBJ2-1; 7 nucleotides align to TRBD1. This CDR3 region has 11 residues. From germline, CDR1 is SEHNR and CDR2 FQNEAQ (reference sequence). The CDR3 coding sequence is TGTTCCAGCAACAGGGGACATGAGCAGTTCTTC. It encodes CSSNRGHEQFF.

CDR3 DNA sequence: TGTGCCAGCTGTAGGACAGGGGGGCAAGAGACCCAGTACTTC. Protein sequence: CASCRTGGQETQYF. The chain combines TRBV19 with TRBJ2-5, with 10 bases identical to TRBD1. The CDR3 is made up of 14 amino acids. V trimming: 9 bases; J trimming: 2 bases; junction bases outside the gene matches: 6. Germline CDR1 LNHDA, CDR2 SQIVND (reference sequence).

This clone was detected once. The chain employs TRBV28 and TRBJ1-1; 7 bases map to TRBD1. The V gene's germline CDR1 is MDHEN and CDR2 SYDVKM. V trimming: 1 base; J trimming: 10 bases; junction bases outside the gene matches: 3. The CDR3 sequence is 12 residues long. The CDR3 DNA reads TGTGCCAGCAGTTTATCCAACAGGGGAGCTTTCTTT. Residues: CASSLSNRGAFF.

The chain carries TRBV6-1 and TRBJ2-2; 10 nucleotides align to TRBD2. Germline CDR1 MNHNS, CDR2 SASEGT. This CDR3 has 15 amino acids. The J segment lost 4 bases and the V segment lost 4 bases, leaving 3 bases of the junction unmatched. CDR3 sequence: CASSGLAGATGELFF. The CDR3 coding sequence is TGTGCCAGCAGTGGGCTAGCGGGGGCCACCGGGGAGCTGTTTTTT.

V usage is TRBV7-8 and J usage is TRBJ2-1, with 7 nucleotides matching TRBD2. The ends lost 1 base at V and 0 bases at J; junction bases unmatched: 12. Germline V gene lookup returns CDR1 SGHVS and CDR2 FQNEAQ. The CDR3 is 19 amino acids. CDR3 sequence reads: CASSLELYSWGGSYNEQFF. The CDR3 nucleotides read TGTGCCAGCAGCTTAGAGCTGTACAGCTGGGGGGGCTCCTACAATGAGCAGTTCTTC.

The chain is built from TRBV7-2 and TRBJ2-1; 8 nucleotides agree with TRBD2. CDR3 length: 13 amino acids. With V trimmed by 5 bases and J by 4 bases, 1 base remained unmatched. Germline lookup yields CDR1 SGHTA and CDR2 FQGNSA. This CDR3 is CASSGGGYNEQFF. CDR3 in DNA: TGTGCCAGCAGCGGCGGGGGGTACAATGAGCAGTTCTTC.

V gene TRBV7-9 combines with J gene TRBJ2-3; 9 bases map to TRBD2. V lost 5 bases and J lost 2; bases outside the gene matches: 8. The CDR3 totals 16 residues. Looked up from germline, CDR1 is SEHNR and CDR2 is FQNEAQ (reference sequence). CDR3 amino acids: CASSAPGLAVTDTQYF. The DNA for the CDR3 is TGTGCCAGCAGCGCACCGGGACTAGCAGTCACAGATACGCAGTATTTT.

As DNA, the CDR3 is TGTGCCAGCAGTGAATTTAGCCTTTTTCTTTCCGGGACAGGGGCATCGGATACGCAGTATTTT. It translates to CASSEFSLFLSGTGASDTQYF. The chain uses TRBV6-1 and TRBJ2-3; TRBD1 matches at 10 bases. The CDR3 spans 21 residues. Per germline, CDR1 MNHNS and CDR2 SASEGT. J gave up 6 bases and V 2 bases, and 23 bases lay outside the gene matches.

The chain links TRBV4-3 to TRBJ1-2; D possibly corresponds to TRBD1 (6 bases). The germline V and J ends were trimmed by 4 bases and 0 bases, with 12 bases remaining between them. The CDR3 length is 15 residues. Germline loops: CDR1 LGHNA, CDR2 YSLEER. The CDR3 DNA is TGCGCCAGCAGCCGAAACAGGGACGCTAACTATGGCTACACCTTC. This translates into CASSRNRDANYGYTF.

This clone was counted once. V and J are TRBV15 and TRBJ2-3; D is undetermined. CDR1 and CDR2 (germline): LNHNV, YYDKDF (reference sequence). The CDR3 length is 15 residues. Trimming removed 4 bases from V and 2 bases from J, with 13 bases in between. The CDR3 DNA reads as TGTGCCACCAGCATGTCGACTTTTACCACAGATACGCAGTATTTT. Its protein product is CATSMSTFTTDTQYF.